The present T cell receptor (beta chain) was sequenced within a study of Ad26.COV2.S vaccination and SARS-CoV-2 variants. Whole-study context: A COV1001 Ad26.COV2.S trial-arm participant provided the sample.

Profiled with immunoSEQ multiplex PCR; TCRdb holds only in-frame clones, not every one. This sample yields about 500,000 clones, of which 80% to 90% are seen a single time; approximately 1.7% belongs to the top ten. Treatment in this sample: approximately 18 received Ad26.COV2.S at low or high dose, single or two shots; five or six received placebo; per-sample allocation not given. Day 63 following the first vaccine or placebo injection was when the samples were taken. The donor was a Boston adult aged 18-55 years. Overall study findings and caveats: Whether participants received vaccine or placebo, their non-spike TCR breadth was similar.

As regards this clone: Its antigen is undetermined.

Germline CDR1 is KGHDR and CDR2 is SFDVKD. V was cut by 9 bases and J by 2 bases, with 16 bases left in between. CDR3 length: 16 amino acids. The chain combines TRBV24-1 with TRBJ2-6, with D possibly called TRBD1 or TRBD2 (5 bases each). The sample in question was peripheral blood, obtained in a trial of Ad26.COV2.S vaccine versus placebo. The sequence derives from a person between 18 and 60 years old who received the Ad26.COV2.S COVID-19 vaccine or a placebo. The CDR3 bases are TGTGCCACCCCCCCTGGGGGAAAAACTGGGGCCAACGTCCTGACTTTC. Protein sequence: CATPPGGKTGANVLTF.